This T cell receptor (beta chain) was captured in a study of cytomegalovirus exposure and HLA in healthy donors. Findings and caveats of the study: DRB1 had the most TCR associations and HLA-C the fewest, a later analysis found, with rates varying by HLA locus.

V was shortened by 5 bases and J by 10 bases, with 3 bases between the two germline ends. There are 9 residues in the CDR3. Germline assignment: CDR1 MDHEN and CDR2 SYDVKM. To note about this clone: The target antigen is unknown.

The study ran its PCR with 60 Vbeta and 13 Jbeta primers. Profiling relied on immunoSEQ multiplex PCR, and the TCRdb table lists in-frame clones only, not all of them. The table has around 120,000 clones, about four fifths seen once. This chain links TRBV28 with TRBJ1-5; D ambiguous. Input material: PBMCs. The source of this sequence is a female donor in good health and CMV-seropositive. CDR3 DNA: TGTGCCAGCAGTCCACCCCAGCATTTT. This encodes CASSPPQHF.